This T cell receptor (beta chain) stems from a study of graft-versus-host responses after intestinal transplantation. Comment on this clone: Its antigen is not known.

The data were produced by immunoSEQ multiplex PCR, yet TCRdb's version contains in-frame clones alone and is incomplete. The sample has over 100,000 clones, about 95% seen once. This receptor was taken from a human donor who received an intestinal transplant. The source was unstimulated CD8+ T cells sorted from spleen or lymph node cells, collected before intestinal transplant.

Written as DNA, the CDR3 is TGTGCCAGCAGTTTATCGAGGACAGCGAACACTGAAGCTTTCTTT. Protein: CASSLSRTANTEAFF. The genes are TRBV27 and TRBJ1-1; tentative D call: TRBD1 (6 bases). Per germline, CDR1 MNHEY and CDR2 SMNVEV (reference sequence). This CDR3 comprises 15 residues. Trimming shortened V by 0 bases and J by 1 base, and 9 bases separated the two germline ends.